This is a list of T cell receptor beta chains from one sample in a study of cytomegalovirus exposure and HLA in healthy donors. Repertoires were generated with immunoSEQ multiplex PCR, while TCRdb's copy carries only in-frame clones and drops some. The data contain about 140,000 clones, approximately 57% of them singletons. The material sequenced was PBMCs. The receptors were sampled from a male donor in good health and CMV-seronegative. CDR3s include the opening cysteine and the closing phenylalanine or tryptophan. A D gene is named only where the DNA matches it firmly. For some rows the clone size is stated as once, few or many, or as a class when expanded; others skip it.

v_gene,d_gene,abundance,j_gene,CDR3nt,CDR3aa
TRBV4-2,.,once,TRBJ1-1,TGTGCCAGCAGCCAGGTTGGGGCATGTGAAGCTTTCTTT,CASSQVGACEAFF
TRBV6-5,.,.,TRBJ2-3,TGTGCCAGCAGTTCCGGGGATTCTAGCACAGATACGCAGTATTTT,CASSSGDSSTDTQYF
TRBV10-3,.,.,TRBJ2-3,TGTGCCATCAGTGATTCGGGGGAGGGCACAGATACGCAGTATTTT,CAISDSGEGTDTQYF
TRBV9,.,.,TRBJ1-3,TGTGCCAGCAGCCCTTTATTCGGGAGCTCTGGAAACACCATATATTTT,CASSPLFGSSGNTIYF
TRBV2,.,.,TRBJ1-5,TGTGCCAGCAGGAACAGGGATCGTAGTCAGCCCCAGCATTTT,CASRNRDRSQPQHF
TRBV5-6,.,.,TRBJ1-2,TGTGCCAGCAGCTTTACAGGTGCACGCTTTGATCGCTACACCTTC,CASSFTGARFDRYTF
TRBV2,.,.,TRBJ2-2,TGTGCCAGCAGAACGGGACAGAACACCGGGGAGCTGTTTTTT,CASRTGQNTGELFF
TRBV6-5,TRBD1,few,TRBJ1-6,TGTGCCAGCAGTTACTCCAGGGGGCCGCGGAATTCACCCCTCCACTTT,CASSYSRGPRNSPLHF
TRBV2,TRBD1,.,TRBJ1-1,TGTGCCAGCGGGAGGACAGGGATGAACACTGAAGCTTTCTTT,CASGRTGMNTEAFF
TRBV18,TRBD2,few,TRBJ2-1,TGTGCCAGCTCACCGGGACTAGCGGGTTCGGGCAATGAGCAGTTCTTC,CASSPGLAGSGNEQFF
TRBV28,TRBD1,.,TRBJ2-7,TGTGCCAGCAGTTTTGGACAGGGAAGTACCTACGAGCAGTACTTC,CASSFGQGSTYEQYF
TRBV10-3,.,.,TRBJ2-1,TGTGCCACCACCTATTCTGGACACCCCCAGGGTGAGCAGTTCTTC,CATTYSGHPQGEQFF
TRBV25-1,.,.,TRBJ1-3,TGTGCCAGCAGCCGAACAGGGATCGGAAACACCATATATTTT,CASSRTGIGNTIYF
TRBV15,.,.,TRBJ2-6,TGTGCCACCAGCGCGGGACGAACCCCTGGGGCCAACGTCCTGACTTTC,CATSAGRTPGANVLTF
TRBV5-5,.,.,TRBJ2-6,TGTGCCAGCAGCTTCGGCTCTGGGGCCAACGTCCTGACTTTC,CASSFGSGANVLTF
TRBV27,.,.,TRBJ1-5,TGTGCCAGCAGTTTATACCCAGGGAGCAATCAGCCCCAGCATTTT,CASSLYPGSNQPQHF
TRBV19,.,few,TRBJ2-6,TGTGCCAGTAGTATAGTACAAGCGGGCTCTGGGGCCAACGTCCTGACTTTC,CASSIVQAGSGANVLTF
TRBV13,.,once,TRBJ1-2,TGTGCCAGCAGGTTGGACAGAAACTATGGCTACACCTTC,CASRLDRNYGYTF
TRBV7-8,.,.,TRBJ1-3,TGTGCCAGCAGCTTGGGGCAGGGGAGAACTGGAAACACCATATATTTT,CASSLGQGRTGNTIYF
TRBV5-1,TRBD1,.,TRBJ1-6,TGCGCCAGCAGCTTGTGGGGACAGGATACTTCACCCCTCCACTTT,CASSLWGQDTSPLHF
TRBV7-3,.,.,TRBJ2-1,TGTGCCAGCAGCGCCTCGGGGTGGGGGGTACGAGAGCAGTTCTTC,CASSASGWGVREQFF
TRBV7-6,TRBD2,.,TRBJ2-1,TGTGCCAGCAGCTTAGATGGACTAGCGGGGGGGCCCTCCTACAATGAGCAGTTCTTC,CASSLDGLAGGPSYNEQFF
TRBV28,.,few,TRBJ2-4,TGTGCCGCCGGGAAGAGTCGAAACATTCAGTACTTC,CAAGKSRNIQYF
TRBV27,.,once,TRBJ2-7,TGTGCCAGCAGTTTAGTTGGGGGCGCCTACGAGCAGTACTTC,CASSLVGGAYEQYF
TRBV9,TRBD2,.,TRBJ2-1,TGTGCCAGCAGCGTGAGGACTAGCCTGAGCTCCTACAATGAGCAGTTCTTC,CASSVRTSLSSYNEQFF
TRBV14,.,.,TRBJ2-5,TGTGCCAGCAGCCAAGGAGGCCAAGAGACCCAGTACTTC,CASSQGGQETQYF
TRBV7-2,.,.,TRBJ1-1,TGTGCCAGCAGCTTTCAGATGAACACTGAAGCTTTCTTT,CASSFQMNTEAFF
TRBV9,.,.,TRBJ1-5,TGTGCCAGCAGCGTGGACAGTGCCACTCAGCCCCAGCATTTT,CASSVDSATQPQHF
TRBV7-2,.,.,TRBJ1-5,TGTGCCAGCAGCTTACAGAACAATCAGCCCCAGCATTTT,CASSLQNNQPQHF
TRBV6-6,TRBD2,.,TRBJ2-1,TGTGCCAGCGGGATAGCGGGGGGGGCTACCTACAATGAGCAGTTCTTC,CASGIAGGATYNEQFF
TRBV2,TRBD2,few,TRBJ2-3,TGTGCCAGCAGTGGAAGGGGAGGGGCCAGCACAGATACGCAGTATTTT,CASSGRGGASTDTQYF
TRBV9,TRBD2,few,TRBJ2-1,TGTGCCAGCAGCGCGGGACTAGCGGGGGGCAATGAGCAGTTCTTC,CASSAGLAGGNEQFF
TRBV7-6,TRBD1,.,TRBJ2-1,TGTGCCAGCAGCTTGTCCAGGGGGCACAATGAGCAGTTCTTC,CASSLSRGHNEQFF
TRBV5-4,.,.,TRBJ1-2,TGTGCCAGCAGCCCGACAGAGCAACGTGGCTACACCTTC,CASSPTEQRGYTF
TRBV7-2,.,.,TRBJ1-1,TGTGCCAGCAGCTTACACCCAGGCACTGAAGCTTTCTTT,CASSLHPGTEAFF
TRBV15,.,.,TRBJ1-4,TGTGCCACTACTAACAGAGGGACTAATGAAAAACTGTTTTTT,CATTNRGTNEKLFF
TRBV18,.,.,TRBJ1-2,TGTGCCAGCTCGGGGGAGGAGGATGGCTACACCTTC,CASSGEEDGYTF
TRBV30,.,.,TRBJ1-6,TGTGCCTGGAGTCAGAGGGTTAATTCACCCCTCCACTTT,CAWSQRVNSPLHF
TRBV10-3,.,.,TRBJ1-5,TGTGCCATCAGTGAGTCGAACAGGAGTTATAGCAATCAGCCCCAGCATTTT,CAISESNRSYSNQPQHF
TRBV28,TRBD1,.,TRBJ2-5,TGTGCCAGCAGTTACCCGGGACAGCAAGAGACCCAGTACTTC,CASSYPGQQETQYF
TRBV6-5,TRBD1,.,TRBJ2-7,TGTGCCAGCAGTCCCCCGGGACAGCTGTACGAGCAGTACTTC,CASSPPGQLYEQYF
TRBV27,TRBD1,.,TRBJ1-5,TGTGCCAGCAGTTTACTGGACAGGGGCACGCCCCAGCATTTT,CASSLLDRGTPQHF
TRBV30,.,.,TRBJ1-3,TGTGCCAAGCGGGACCGCGGGCCGTATTTT,CAKRDRGPYF
TRBV7-3,.,.,TRBJ1-2,TGTGCCAGCAGCTTAACTCTCTCGGGGTCTGGCTACACCTTC,CASSLTLSGSGYTF
TRBV18,.,once,TRBJ2-7,TGTGCCAGCTCACCACGTCACCAGGGATCGGTTTCTAGCGAGCAGTACTTC,CASSPRHQGSVSSEQYF